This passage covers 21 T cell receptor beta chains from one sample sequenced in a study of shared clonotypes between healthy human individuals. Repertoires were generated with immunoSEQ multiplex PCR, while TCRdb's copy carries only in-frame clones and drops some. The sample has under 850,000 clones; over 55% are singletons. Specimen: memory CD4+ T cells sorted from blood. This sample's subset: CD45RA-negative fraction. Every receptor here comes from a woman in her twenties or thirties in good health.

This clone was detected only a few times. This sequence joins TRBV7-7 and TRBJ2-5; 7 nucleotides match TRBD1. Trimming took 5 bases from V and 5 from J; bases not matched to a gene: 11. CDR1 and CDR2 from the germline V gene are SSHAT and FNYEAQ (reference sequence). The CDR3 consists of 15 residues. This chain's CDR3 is CASSQRGTVGETQYF. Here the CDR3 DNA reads TGTGCCAGCAGCCAGAGGGGGACAGTTGGGGAGACCCAGTACTTC.

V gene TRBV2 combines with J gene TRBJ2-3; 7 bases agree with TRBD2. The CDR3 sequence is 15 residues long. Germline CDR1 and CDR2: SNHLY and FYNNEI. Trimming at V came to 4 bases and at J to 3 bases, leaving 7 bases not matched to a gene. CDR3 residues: CASSGRGSATDTQYF. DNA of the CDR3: TGTGCCAGCAGTGGTCGCGGGAGTGCGACAGATACGCAGTATTTT.

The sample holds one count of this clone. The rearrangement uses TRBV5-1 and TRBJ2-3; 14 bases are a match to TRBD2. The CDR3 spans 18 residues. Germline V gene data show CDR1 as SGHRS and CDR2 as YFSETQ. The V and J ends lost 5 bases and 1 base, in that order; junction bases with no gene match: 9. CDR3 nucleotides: TGCGCCAGCAGACCGGGACTAGCGGGAGAGTGGGGCACAGATACGCAGTATTTT. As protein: CASRPGLAGEWGTDTQYF.

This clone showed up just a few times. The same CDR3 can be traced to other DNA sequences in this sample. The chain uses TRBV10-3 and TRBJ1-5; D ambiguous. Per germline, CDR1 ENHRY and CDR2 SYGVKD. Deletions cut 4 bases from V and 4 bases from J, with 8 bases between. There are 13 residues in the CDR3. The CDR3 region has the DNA TGTGCCATCAGTGTGGAAGGGAATCAGCCCCAGCATTTT. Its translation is CAISVEGNQPQHF.

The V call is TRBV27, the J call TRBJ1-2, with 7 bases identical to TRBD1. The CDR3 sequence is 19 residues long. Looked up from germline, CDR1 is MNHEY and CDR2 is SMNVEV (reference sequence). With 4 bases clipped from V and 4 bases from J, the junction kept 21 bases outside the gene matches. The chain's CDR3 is CASSSPLSKGQARGYGYTF. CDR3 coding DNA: TGTGCCAGCAGTTCCCCGCTGTCCAAAGGACAGGCCAGGGGCTATGGCTACACCTTC.

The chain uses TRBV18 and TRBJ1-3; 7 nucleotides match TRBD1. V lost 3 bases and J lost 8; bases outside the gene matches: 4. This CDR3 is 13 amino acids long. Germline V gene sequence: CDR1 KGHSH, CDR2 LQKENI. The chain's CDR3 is CASSPGQLDTIYF. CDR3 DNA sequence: TGTGCCAGCTCACCGGGACAGCTAGACACCATATATTTT.

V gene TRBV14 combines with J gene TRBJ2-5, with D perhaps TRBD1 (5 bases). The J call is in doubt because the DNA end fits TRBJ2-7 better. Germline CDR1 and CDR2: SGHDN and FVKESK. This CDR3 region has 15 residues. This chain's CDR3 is CASSQRQMLAYEQYF. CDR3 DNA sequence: TGTGCCAGCAGCCAGAGACAGATGCTAGCCTACGAGCAGTACTTC.

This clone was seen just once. CDR3 bases: TGTGCCAGCGAGCTGGGGCTTAGCTCCTACAATGAGCAGTTCTTC. This translates into CASELGLSSYNEQFF. V and J are TRBV6-6 and TRBJ2-1; maybe TRBD1 (5 bases). V lost 8 bases and J 0 bases, leaving 14 bases between the germline ends. Germline V gene data show CDR1 as MNHNY and CDR2 as SVGAGI (reference sequence). The CDR3 has 15 residues.

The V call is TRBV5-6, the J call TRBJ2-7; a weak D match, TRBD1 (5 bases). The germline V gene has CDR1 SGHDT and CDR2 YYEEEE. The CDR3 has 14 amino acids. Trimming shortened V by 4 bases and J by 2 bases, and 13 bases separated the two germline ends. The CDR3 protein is CASSLGHPTYEQYF. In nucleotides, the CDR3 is TGTGCCAGCAGCCTCGGACACCCTACCTACGAGCAGTACTTC.

The CDR3 DNA follows: TGCAGCGTCGGTCGGACAGGGGTCATGAACACTGAAGCTTTCTTT. The encoded protein is CSVGRTGVMNTEAFF. The V gene is TRBV29-1, the J gene TRBJ1-1; TRBD1 aligns across 9 bases. V lost 6 bases and J lost 0; bases outside the gene matches: 8. Germline CDR1 and CDR2: SQVTM and ANQGSEA. This CDR3 has 15 residues.

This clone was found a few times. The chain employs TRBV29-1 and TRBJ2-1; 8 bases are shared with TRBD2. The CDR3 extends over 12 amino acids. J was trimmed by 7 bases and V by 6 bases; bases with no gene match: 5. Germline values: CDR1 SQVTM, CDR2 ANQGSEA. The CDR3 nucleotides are TGCAGCGTGGTGCTAGCGGGTAATGAGCAGTTCTTC. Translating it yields CSVVLAGNEQFF.

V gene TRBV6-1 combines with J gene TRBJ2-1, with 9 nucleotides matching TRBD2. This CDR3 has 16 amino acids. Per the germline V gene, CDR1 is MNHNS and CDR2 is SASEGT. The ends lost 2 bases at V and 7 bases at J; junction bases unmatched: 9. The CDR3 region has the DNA TGTGCCAGCAGTGAACGCGGGAGGGCCTTGGAAAATGAGCAGTTCTTC. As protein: CASSERGRALENEQFF.

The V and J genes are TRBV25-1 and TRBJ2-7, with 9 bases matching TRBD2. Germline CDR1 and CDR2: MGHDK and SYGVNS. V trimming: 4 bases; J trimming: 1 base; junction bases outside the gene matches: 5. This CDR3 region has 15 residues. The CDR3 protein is CASSAPSGESYEQYF. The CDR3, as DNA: TGTGCCAGCAGTGCACCTAGCGGGGAGTCCTACGAGCAGTACTTC.

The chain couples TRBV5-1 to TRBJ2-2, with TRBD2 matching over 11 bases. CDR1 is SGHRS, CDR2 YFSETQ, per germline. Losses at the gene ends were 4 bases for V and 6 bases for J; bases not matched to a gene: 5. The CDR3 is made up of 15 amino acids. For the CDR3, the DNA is TGCGCCAGCAGCGTAACTAGCGGGAGCTCCGGGGAGCTGTTTTTT. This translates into CASSVTSGSSGELFF.

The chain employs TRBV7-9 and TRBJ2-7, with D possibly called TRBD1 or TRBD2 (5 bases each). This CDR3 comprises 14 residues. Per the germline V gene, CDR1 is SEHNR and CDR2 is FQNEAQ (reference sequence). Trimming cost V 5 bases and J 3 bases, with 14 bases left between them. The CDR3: CASSLGDGDYEQYF. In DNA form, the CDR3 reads TGTGCCAGCAGCCTGGGGGACGGAGACTACGAGCAGTACTTC.

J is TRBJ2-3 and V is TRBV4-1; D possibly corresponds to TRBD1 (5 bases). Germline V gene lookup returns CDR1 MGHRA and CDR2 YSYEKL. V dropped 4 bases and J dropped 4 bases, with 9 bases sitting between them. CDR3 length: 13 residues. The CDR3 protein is CASSPQVPDTQYF. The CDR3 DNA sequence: TGCGCCAGCAGCCCACAGGTTCCAGATACGCAGTATTTT.

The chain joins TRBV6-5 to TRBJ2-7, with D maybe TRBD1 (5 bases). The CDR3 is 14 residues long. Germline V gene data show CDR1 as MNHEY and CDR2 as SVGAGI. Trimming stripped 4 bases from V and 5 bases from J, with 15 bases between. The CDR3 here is CASSLAGRADEQYF. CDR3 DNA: TGTGCCAGCAGTTTGGCTGGCAGGGCGGACGAGCAGTACTTC.

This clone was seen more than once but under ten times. The CDR3: CASRPMEGYGQPQHF. In DNA form, the CDR3 reads TGTGCCAGTAGGCCTATGGAAGGGTACGGTCAGCCCCAGCATTTT. V gene TRBV19 combines with J gene TRBJ1-5; D is unresolved. Trimming stripped 6 bases from V and 6 bases from J, with 18 bases between. Germline CDR1 LNHDA, CDR2 SQIVND (reference sequence). CDR3 size: 15 residues.

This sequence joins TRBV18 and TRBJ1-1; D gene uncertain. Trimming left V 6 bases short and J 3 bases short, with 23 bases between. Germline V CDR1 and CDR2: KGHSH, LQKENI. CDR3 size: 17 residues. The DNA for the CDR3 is TGTGCCAGCTCCGACGGAGGGAAGGGTGACATCCACACTGAAGCTTTCTTT. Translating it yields CASSDGGKGDIHTEAFF.

CDR3 in amino acids: CASSTSNQPQHF. The CDR3 region has the DNA TGTGCCAGCAGTACTAGCAATCAGCCCCAGCATTTT. V is TRBV27 and J is TRBJ1-5; D is ambiguous. Germline CDR1 MNHEY, CDR2 SMNVEV (reference sequence). This CDR3 region has 12 residues. V was pared by 5 bases and J by 0 bases, with 2 bases between.

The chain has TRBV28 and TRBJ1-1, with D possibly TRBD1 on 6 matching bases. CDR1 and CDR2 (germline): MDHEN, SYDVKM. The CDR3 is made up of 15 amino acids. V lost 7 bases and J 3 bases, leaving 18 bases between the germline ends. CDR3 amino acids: CASIRGGDVDTEAFF. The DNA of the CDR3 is TGTGCCAGCATCCGAGGGGGGGACGTCGACACTGAAGCTTTCTTT.